This T cell receptor beta chain derives from a study of cytomegalovirus exposure and HLA in healthy donors. Findings and limits, study-wide: Rarity held for most TCR sequences, but there were some public TCRs that occurred in many donors. Most subjects' HLA-A and HLA-B alleles were reportedly predicted from TCR beta sequences. It was reportedly the case that the classifier diagnosed cytomegalovirus status with high specificity and sensitivity.

Points on this clone: Its antigen is undetermined.

V lost 7 bases to trimming and J lost 3 bases; unmatched junction nucleotides: 8. CDR1 and CDR2 (germline): SGHDT, YYEEEE. The CDR3 contains 15 residues. The PCR used 60 Vbeta and 13 Jbeta primers. TCRdb keeps only in-frame clones here, not all; method: immunoSEQ multiplex PCR. The sample has approximately 70,000 clones; less than 85% are singletons. The sequenced material came from PBMCs. The gene calls are TRBV5-6 and TRBJ1-2, with 11 bases aligning to TRBD1. The TCR comes from a woman aged 45-60 years in good health and CMV-seropositive. The CDR3 DNA is TGTGCCAGCCGATCCCGGACAGGGGGCCACTATGGCTACACCTTC. Residues: CASRSRTGGHYGYTF.